Below are 26 T cell receptor beta chains sequenced from a single sample in a study of CD4+ T cells in melanoma. Sequencing used immunoSEQ multiplex PCR; TCRdb keeps in-frame clones, though not all of them. The sample has about 140,000 clones, 80% to 95% seen once. The receptors derive from a human donor with melanoma.

The V call is TRBV5-8, the J call TRBJ2-4; maybe TRBD2 (6 bases). CDR1 and CDR2 from the germline V gene are SGHTS and YDEGEE. Trimming took 4 bases from V and 6 from J, leaving 14 bases between them. The CDR3 extends over 14 amino acids. This CDR3 is CASSETSLRNIQYF. CDR3 sequence (DNA): TGTGCCAGCAGCGAGACTAGTCTGAGAAACATTCAGTACTTC.

The chain is built from TRBV27 and TRBJ2-1, with D unclear. This CDR3 is built from 15 residues. Per germline, CDR1 MNHEY and CDR2 SMNVEV (reference sequence). Between the trimmed V and J ends, which lost 0 bases and 5 bases, there was a span of 11 bases. CDR3 DNA sequence: TGTGCCAGCAGTTTATCGCCACACGAGGACAATGAGCAGTTCTTC. It specifies CASSLSPHEDNEQFF.

The chain links TRBV15 to TRBJ1-2, with unresolved D. V was pared by 0 bases and J by 0 bases, with 5 bases between. The CDR3 consists of 14 residues. The germline gives CDR1 LNHNV, CDR2 YYDKDF (reference sequence). The CDR3 bases are TGTGCCACCAGCAGAGATTTGGCTAACTATGGCTACACCTTC. It is translated as CATSRDLANYGYTF.

This clone was seen a few times. The chain carries TRBV2 and TRBJ1-1; 12 bases line up with TRBD1. This CDR3 comprises 14 residues. The junction had 3 bases not matched to a gene; V was cut back by 6 bases and J by 4 bases. The germline V gene has CDR1 SNHLY and CDR2 FYNNEI. CDR3: CASRGTGGATEAFF. The CDR3 DNA reads as TGTGCCAGCAGGGGGACAGGGGGCGCCACTGAAGCTTTCTTT.

The rearrangement uses TRBV30 and TRBJ1-3; D is uncertain. Trimming shortened V by 7 bases and J by 3 bases, and 13 bases separated the two germline ends. Looked up from germline, CDR1 is GTSNPN and CDR2 is SVGIG (reference sequence). The CDR3 is made up of 13 amino acids. The CDR3 sequence is CASTILGGNTIYF. Written as DNA, the CDR3 is TGTGCCTCGACCATCCTGGGTGGAAACACCATATATTTT.

Only one count was recorded for this clone. The chain recombines TRBV5-6 with TRBJ2-5, with D unresolved. V was cut by 0 bases and J by 0 bases, with 18 bases left in between. Germline V gene sequence: CDR1 SGHDT, CDR2 YYEEEE. This CDR3 has 18 amino acids. CDR3 bases: TGTGCCAGCAGCTTGGAAAAGCAACCCCCCCTGAACCAAGAGACCCAGTACTTC. This sequence encodes CASSLEKQPPLNQETQYF.

This chain links TRBV29-1 with TRBJ2-3; 7 nucleotides line up with TRBD1. The V and J ends lost 8 bases and 0 bases, in that order; junction bases with no gene match: 11. The CDR3 covers 15 residues. The V gene's germline CDR1 is SQVTM and CDR2 ANQGSEA. In nucleotides, the CDR3 is TGCAGCTCAGGGACAGAGATAACTAGCACAGATACGCAGTATTTT. As protein: CSSGTEITSTDTQYF.

The V and J genes are TRBV9 and TRBJ2-2; TRBD1 might be the D (6 bases). The CDR3 runs to 17 residues. V lost 4 bases, J lost 0 bases, and 16 bases lay in between. Germline V CDR1 and CDR2: SGDLS, YYNGEE. Here the CDR3 reads CASSRRKQGTNTGELFF. DNA for the CDR3: TGTGCCAGCAGCAGACGAAAACAGGGTACGAACACCGGGGAGCTGTTTTTT.

V gene TRBV12-5 combines with J gene TRBJ1-5; D gene uncertain. CDR1 is LGHNT, CDR2 FRNRAP, per germline. Trimming stripped 9 bases from V and 5 bases from J, with 20 bases between. The CDR3 is 15 amino acids. The CDR3 sequence: CASRRESPPDQPQHF. DNA for the CDR3: TGTGCTAGCCGCCGCGAATCGCCCCCCGATCAGCCCCAGCATTTT.

The genes are TRBV19 and TRBJ2-6, with a weak D call TRBD2 (5 bases). The CDR3 consists of 18 residues. Germline V gene sequence: CDR1 LNHDA, CDR2 SQIVND (reference sequence). Trimming left V 3 bases short and J 0 bases short, with 15 bases between. CDR3 in amino acids: CASSISAGGSSGANVLTF. The CDR3 DNA follows: TGTGCCAGTAGTATCTCGGCGGGCGGATCCTCTGGGGCCAACGTCCTGACTTTC.

The chain links TRBV11-2 to TRBJ2-7; the D gene is possibly TRBD1 (6 bases). Trimming removed 1 base from V and 1 base from J, with 11 bases in between. The CDR3 covers 15 residues. Per the germline V gene, CDR1 is SGHAT and CDR2 is FQNNGV. The CDR3 coding sequence is TGTGCCAGCAGCTTAGGGCAGGGGCTTTCCTACGAGCAGTACTTC. Translated: CASSLGQGLSYEQYF. Filled out from reference TRBV11-2 and TRBJ2-7, the complete variable domain reads EAGVAQSPRYKIIEKRQSVAFWCNPISGHATLYWYQQILGQGPKLLIQFQNNGVVDDSQLPKDRFSAERLKGVDSTLKIQPAKLEDSAVYLCASSLGQGLSYEQYFGPGTRLTVT.

V usage is TRBV5-1 and J usage is TRBJ2-3; D gene unclear. CDR1 is SGHRS, CDR2 YFSETQ, per germline. The CDR3 contains 13 residues. V lost 2 bases and J 0 bases, leaving 4 bases between the germline ends. CDR3 in amino acids: CASSLGSTDTQYF. DNA for the CDR3: TGCGCCAGCAGCTTAGGGAGCACAGATACGCAGTATTTT.

This chain connects TRBV19 to TRBJ2-3; the match to TRBD1 covers 8 bases. CDR1 and CDR2 (germline): LNHDA, SQIVND (reference sequence). The trim removed 9 bases at V and 0 bases at J, leaving 2 bases unmatched. CDR3 length: 13 residues. Written as DNA, the CDR3 is TGTGCCAGCCGACAGGGGAGCACAGATACGCAGTATTTT. Residues: CASRQGSTDTQYF.

This clone was recorded once. The chain is built from TRBV15 and TRBJ1-2; D possibly corresponds to TRBD1 (5 bases). This CDR3 is 15 amino acids long. Germline CDR1 and CDR2: LNHNV and YYDKDF (reference sequence). Between the trimmed V and J ends, which lost 0 bases and 4 bases, there was a span of 12 bases. CDR3 amino acids: CATSRDRGRSYGYTF. CDR3 sequence (DNA): TGTGCCACCAGCAGAGATCGGGGCAGGTCCTATGGCTACACCTTC.

This sequence joins TRBV29-1 and TRBJ2-1; D remains unclear. Germline loops: CDR1 SQVTM, CDR2 ANQGSEA. The CDR3 covers 14 residues. The ends were cut back, 4 bases at V and 5 bases at J, with 15 bases in the middle. The CDR3 DNA reads as TGCAGCGTTGTAACGGGTCCGGGCCACAATGAGCAGTTCTTC. This codes for CSVVTGPGHNEQFF.

The rearrangement joins TRBV9 to TRBJ1-6, with D possibly matching TRBD1 (5 bases). This CDR3 contains 14 residues. The germline V and J ends were trimmed by 2 bases and 10 bases, with 13 bases remaining between them. The V gene's germline CDR1 is SGDLS and CDR2 YYNGEE. In DNA form, the CDR3 reads TGTGCCAGCAGCGTTTTTCAGGGTGAATCACCCCTCCACTTT. Its translation is CASSVFQGESPLHF.

J is TRBJ2-5 and V is TRBV18; 11 bases map to TRBD2. The length of the CDR3 is 16 residues. Trimming removed 6 bases from V and 0 bases from J; junction bases left unmatched: 6. The germline V gene encodes CDR1 KGHSH and CDR2 LQKENI. The CDR3 sequence: CASSPTLAGDQETQYF. DNA of the CDR3: TGTGCCAGCTCCCCTACACTAGCGGGGGACCAAGAGACCCAGTACTTC. Together with reference TRBV18 and TRBJ2-5, the CDR3 gives the full variable domain: NAGVMQNPRHLVRRRGQEARLRCSPMKGHSHVYWYRQLPEEGLKFMVYLQKENIIDESGMPKERFSAEFPKEGPSILRIQQVVRGDSAAYFCASSPTLAGDQETQYFGPGTRLLVL.

The V gene is TRBV18, the J gene TRBJ1-1; 8 bases map to TRBD1. Germline CDR1 and CDR2: KGHSH and LQKENI. The CDR3 sequence is 16 residues long. V lost 3 bases to trimming and J lost 1 base; unmatched junction nucleotides: 7. CDR3: CASSPQGARSNTEAFF. The CDR3 DNA sequence: TGTGCCAGCTCACCCCAGGGGGCGCGTTCGAACACTGAAGCTTTCTTT.

The V call is TRBV2, the J call TRBJ2-1, with a possible D match to TRBD1 (6 bases). Trimming left V 7 bases short and J 10 bases short, with 23 bases between. This CDR3 is built from 15 residues. Germline CDR1 reads SNHLY; CDR2 reads FYNNEI. The CDR3 is CASKTQGLGIGEQFF. The CDR3 nucleotides read TGTGCCAGCAAGACACAGGGTTTAGGAATCGGGGAGCAGTTCTTC.

This chain uses TRBV7-9 with TRBJ1-4; D ambiguous. CDR1 is SEHNR and CDR2 is FQNEAQ in the germline V gene (reference sequence). V was shortened by 3 bases and J by 6 bases, with 5 bases between the two germline ends. The CDR3 runs to 12 residues. In DNA form, the CDR3 reads TGTGCCAGCAGCTTGACGGATGAAAAACTGTTTTTT. This sequence encodes CASSLTDEKLFF.

The chain employs TRBV11-2 and TRBJ2-5, with 12 bases that match TRBD1. Judging by the DNA end, TRBJ2-7 fits better; the J call may be wrong. Per the germline V gene, CDR1 is SGHAT and CDR2 is FQNNGV. This CDR3 has 15 amino acids. The CDR3 sequence: CASSRRGQGANEQYF. The CDR3 bases are TGTGCCAGCAGCCGCCGGGGACAGGGGGCAAACGAGCAGTACTTC.

This clone was counted a single time. The V and J genes are TRBV5-6 and TRBJ2-5; 9 positions match TRBD2. The CDR3 extends over 13 amino acids. Losses at the gene ends were 4 bases for V and 2 bases for J; bases not matched to a gene: 0. CDR1 and CDR2 (germline): SGHDT, YYEEEE. The CDR3 coding sequence is TGTGCCAGCAGCACTAGCGGGCAAGAGACCCAGTACTTC. This encodes CASSTSGQETQYF.

The chain carries TRBV6-5 and TRBJ1-6; D not certain. Trimming removed 4 bases at V and 10 bases at J, with 8 bases between. This CDR3 has 12 residues. The germline gives CDR1 MNHEY, CDR2 SVGAGI. The CDR3 bases are TGTGCCAGCAGTTTAGGGTCCTCACCCCTCCACTTT. This sequence encodes CASSLGSSPLHF.

The chain has TRBV18 and TRBJ1-5; D is unresolved. Trimming shortened V by 3 bases and J by 5 bases, and 11 bases separated the two germline ends. The germline CDR1 and CDR2 sequences are KGHSH and LQKENI. The CDR3 sequence is 14 residues long. CDR3 nucleotide sequence: TGTGCCAGCTCACCTGGGCCGGGCGATCAGCCCCAGCATTTT. Amino acid sequence: CASSPGPGDQPQHF.

This chain uses TRBV2 with TRBJ1-5, with 8 bases fitting TRBD1. Germline V gene sequence: CDR1 SNHLY, CDR2 FYNNEI. J lost 2 bases, V lost 4 bases, and 4 bases had no gene match. This CDR3 comprises 15 residues. Here the CDR3 reads CASSAEDRGNQPQHF. In nucleotides, the CDR3 is TGTGCCAGCAGTGCGGAGGACAGGGGCAATCAGCCCCAGCATTTT.

The chain links TRBV6-5 to TRBJ1-2; no clear D. Trimming left V 6 bases short and J 1 base short, with 6 bases between. Germline CDR1 reads MNHEY; CDR2 reads SVGAGI. The length of the CDR3 is 12 residues. CDR3 loop: CASSQSNYGYTF. The CDR3 nucleotides are TGTGCCAGCAGCCAGAGTAACTATGGCTACACCTTC.